The 2 T cell receptor beta chains below were found in one sample sequenced in a study of identical twins. TCRdb passed the 5' RACE reads through MiXCR, listing each CDR3 protein once. The data show a few hundred thousand distinct CDR3 sequences, 9% to 10% seen once. This sample was also put to use in a study of yellow fever vaccine responses in identical twins.

Sequenced material: PBMCs. The origin of the receptors is a woman aged 18-29 years in good health.

The chain carries TRBV10-2 and TRBJ2-2; 10 bases agree with TRBD2. V gave up 6 bases and J gave up 6 bases; unmatched junction bases: 4. The length of the CDR3 is 14 residues. Looked up from germline, CDR1 is WSHSY and CDR2 is SAAADI. The CDR3 here is CASRPSGGAGELFF. CDR3 nucleotide sequence: TGCGCCAGCAGGCCCAGCGGGGGGGCCGGGGAGCTGTTTTTT.

This clonotype came up once. A read error is possible here, since a much larger clone lies one base away. The chain recombines TRBV7-6 with TRBJ2-7; maybe TRBD1 (6 bases). Trimming removed 4 bases from V and 6 bases from J, with 13 bases in between. The germline V gene has CDR1 SGHVS and CDR2 FNYEAQ. This CDR3 has 13 residues. CDR3: CASSSQDSSEQYF. DNA for the CDR3: TGTGCCAGCAGCTCCCAGGACAGCTCCGAGCAGTACTTC.